This entry concerns a single T cell receptor beta chain. There is no known antigen for this receptor. The record has no base qualities; no much larger clone is one base away. Each collaborating institution followed its own protocols to collect whole blood in K2EDTA tubes. For TCRbeta analysis, collaborator samples were shipped as frozen whole blood, as isolated PBMCs, or as DNA extracted from either sample type. The junction shows trimming of 6 bases on V and 4 bases on J, plus 20 bases between the germline ends. The CDR3 starts with the cysteine, ends with the phenylalanine, and has 17 residues. Only CDR3 DNA is held: 51 bases, read in frame from base 1. According to the germline V gene, CDR1 reads SGHRS and CDR2 reads YFSETQ. These data belong to a study of blood T cell repertoires in COVID-19 (dated by TCRdb to about 2020). General notes on the study: Collaborator samples came from the United States, Italy and Spain and covered acute and convalescent phases of COVID-19. The material from the prospective study consisted of cDNA or gDNA derived from T cells, B-cell-depleted T cells, or PBMCs. Deeply sampled blood TCRbeta repertoires from subjects exposed to, actively infected with, or recovered from COVID-19 were included in the dataset. The repertoires were made available in a free public database intended to serve as a resource for research on the immune response to SARS-CoV-2. The samples were drawn from the first 160 participants of the ongoing ImmuneRACE study and from 1,254 subjects provided by 6 global collaborators. Nearly every sample came with metadata listing a de-identified subject ID, COVID-19 status, age in years and sex. Where available, HLA class I and class II types were obtained from metadata supplied by the sample provider rather than from assay-based typing. Study-wide findings and limitations: How much clinical and demographic metadata was included differed by source and by participant, and the metadata was provided uncurated.

TCRbeta CDR3 regions were amplified from genomic DNA using the immunoSEQ Assay, a bias-controlled multiplex PCR. The published analysis was carried out like this. Within the assay, amplification of reference gene primers was used to estimate how many nucleated cells each sample contained. To quantify the absolute abundance of each unique TCRbeta CDR3 rearrangement, sequence reads were collapsed and filtered. For each sample, productive Simpson clonality was calculated as the square root of Simpson's diversity index across productive rearrangements. TCRdb's version of the immuneACCESS table is confined to in-frame rearrangements and falls short of the full clone set. An unresolved V gene accounts for under half of the shortfall where checked; the remainder is of unknown origin. The DNA gave D and trimming, while V, J and clone size come from that table. Here the sample has roughly 320,000 clones; more than 75% occur a single time. The ten largest clones add up to 1.3% of the sample.

This chain joins TRBV5-1 to TRBJ2-6; the D gene is perhaps TRBD2, from 6 matching bases. This clonotype was obtained from a man aged 65-85 years with acute or convalescent COVID-19. The sample was peripheral blood. CDR3 loop: CASKRAPTERGANVLTF. The sequence in DNA is TGCGCCAGCAAGCGGGCTCCGACAGAGAGGGGGGCCAACGTCCTGACTTTC.